These 25 T cell receptor beta chains came from one sample sequenced in a study of siplizumab effects on memory and regulatory T cells. The protocol was immunoSEQ multiplex PCR, while the TCRdb copy is restricted to in-frame clones and leaves out a portion. The table has roughly 93,000 clones, about 93% seen once. The sequenced material came from non-Treg CD4+ T cells sorted from blood. These receptors came from a human donor in good health.

The chain has TRBV18 and TRBJ1-1; D is possibly TRBD1 (6 bases). Germline assignment: CDR1 KGHSH and CDR2 LQKENI. This CDR3 region has 13 residues. V was cut by 6 bases and J by 8 bases, with 16 bases left in between. This CDR3 reads CASSPVGGAEAFF. CDR3 coding DNA: TGTGCCAGCTCTCCAGTGGGGGGCGCGGAAGCTTTCTTT. The variable domain in full, completed from reference TRBV18 and TRBJ1-1, reads NAGVMQNPRHLVRRRGQEARLRCSPMKGHSHVYWYRQLPEEGLKFMVYLQKENIIDESGMPKERFSAEFPKEGPSILRIQQVVRGDSAAYFCASSPVGGAEAFFGQGTRLTVV.

This chain connects TRBV29-1 to TRBJ2-3, with D uncertain. CDR3 length equals 13 residues. Per the germline V gene, CDR1 is SQVTM and CDR2 is ANQGSEA. The germline V and J ends were trimmed by 7 bases and 2 bases, with 13 bases remaining between them. The CDR3 DNA sequence: TGCAGCGCGGCAAGAAGATCCACAGATACGCAGTATTTT. It translates to CSAARRSTDTQYF.

The rearrangement joins TRBV28 to TRBJ1-1; D is ambiguous. The CDR3 has 14 residues. Germline V gene data show CDR1 as MDHEN and CDR2 as SYDVKM. V lost 5 bases to trimming and J lost 1 base, with 11 bases between them. The CDR3 DNA sequence: TGTGCCAGCAGTCCTGGACGGACGAACACTGAAGCTTTCTTT. Its translation is CASSPGRTNTEAFF. The whole variable domain, filled in from reference TRBV28 and TRBJ1-1, reads DVKVTQSSRYLVKRTGEKVFLECVQDMDHENMFWYRQDPGLGLRLIYFSYDVKMKEKGDIPEGYSVSREKKERFSLILESASTNQTSMYLCASSPGRTNTEAFFGQGTRLTVV.

This CDR3 reads CASTYPGKPEAFF. Written as DNA, the CDR3 is TGTGCCAGCACCTACCCAGGGAAGCCAGAAGCTTTCTTT. V is TRBV6-5 and J is TRBJ1-1; D perhaps matches TRBD1 (5 bases). This CDR3 contains 13 residues. Germline values: CDR1 MNHEY, CDR2 SVGAGI. Deletions cut 7 bases from V and 8 bases from J, with 17 bases between.

The chain recombines TRBV5-1 with TRBJ1-1; D is unclear. Looked up from germline, CDR1 is SGHRS and CDR2 is YFSETQ. Trimming left V 4 bases short and J 1 base short, with 11 bases between. The CDR3 length is 14 residues. CDR3 protein: CASSAGMGNTEAFF. CDR3 sequence (DNA): TGCGCCAGCAGCGCCGGGATGGGGAACACTGAAGCTTTCTTT.

This clone was seen once. The chain employs TRBV19 and TRBJ2-2; D possibly corresponds to TRBD2 (5 bases). Germline CDR1 is LNHDA and CDR2 is SQIVND (reference sequence). There are 15 residues in the CDR3. Trimming removed 9 bases at V and 2 bases at J, with 16 bases between. The CDR3 region is CASNRGRINTGELFF. The CDR3 DNA is TGTGCCAGCAACCGGGGTCGAATAAACACCGGGGAGCTGTTTTTT.

This rearrangement joins TRBV11-2 to TRBJ1-2; D is unresolved. CDR3 length: 13 amino acids. V lost 3 bases, J lost 7 bases, and 12 bases lay in between. Germline assignment: CDR1 SGHAT and CDR2 FQNNGV. CDR3 DNA sequence: TGTGCCAGCAGCTTCGGGAATTTGGGTGGCTACACCTTC. Protein sequence: CASSFGNLGGYTF.

The chain couples TRBV6-6 to TRBJ2-7; D tentatively fits TRBD1 or TRBD2 (5 bases each). The CDR3 is made up of 16 amino acids. The V and J ends lost 0 bases and 3 bases respectively, with 15 bases between them. CDR1 and CDR2 from the germline V gene are MNHNY and SVGAGI (reference sequence). The CDR3 is CASSYSLSGAGYEQYF. DNA for the CDR3: TGTGCCAGCAGTTACTCGCTGTCCGGGGCGGGCTACGAGCAGTACTTC.

The chain has TRBV19 and TRBJ2-7, with 8 bases fitting TRBD2. This CDR3 is built from 12 residues. V dropped 7 bases and J dropped 3; count of bases not matched to a gene: 2. Germline V lookup: CDR1 LNHDA, CDR2 SQIVND (reference sequence). The CDR3 loop reads CASMSGSYEQYF. The CDR3 nucleotides read TGTGCCAGTATGAGCGGGAGCTACGAGCAGTACTTC.

This clone was observed a single time. The rearrangement links TRBV5-1 to TRBJ2-1; D is undetermined. The CDR3 has 12 amino acids. V was pared by 0 bases and J by 9 bases, with 7 bases between. CDR1 SGHRS and CDR2 YFSETQ come from the germline V gene. CDR3 nucleotide sequence: TGCGCCAGCAGCTTGGGGGAATTTGAGCAGTTCTTC. It encodes CASSLGEFEQFF.

The V gene is TRBV5-1, the J gene TRBJ1-1; D remains unclear. The V end lost 6 bases, the J end lost 1 base, and 13 bases lay between the germline ends. CDR1 and CDR2 (germline): SGHRS, YFSETQ. This CDR3 has 14 amino acids. The CDR3 DNA sequence: TGCGCCAGCAAGGAGGGCAGTTCGAACACTGAAGCTTTCTTT. It yields the protein CASKEGSSNTEAFF.

Worth noting for this clone: Other DNA sequences in this specimen translate into the identical CDR3. The chain joins TRBV2 to TRBJ1-1; D unclear. The CDR3 runs 13 residues. Trimming pared 4 bases from V and 1 base from J, leaving 7 bases between. The germline CDR1 and CDR2 sequences are SNHLY and FYNNEI. In DNA form, the CDR3 reads TGTGCCAGCAGTGCTGAGGGGAACACTGAAGCTTTCTTT. This encodes CASSAEGNTEAFF.

The chain is built from TRBV18 and TRBJ1-3, with TRBD1 as a possible D gene (5 bases). The ends were cut back, 6 bases at V and 0 bases at J, with 15 bases in the middle. The CDR3 runs 16 residues. Germline values: CDR1 KGHSH, CDR2 LQKENI. The CDR3 region is CASSLGRTGSGNTIYF. DNA for the CDR3: TGTGCCAGCTCGCTGGGACGGACCGGCTCTGGAAACACCATATATTTT.

V gene TRBV7-2 combines with J gene TRBJ2-7, with D uncertain. The CDR3 has 12 residues. The germline CDR1 and CDR2 sequences are SGHTA and FQGNSA. Trimming pared 5 bases from V and 3 bases from J, leaving 8 bases between. The CDR3 DNA reads TGTGCCAGCAGCGGCAACCACTACGAGCAGTACTTC. Its translation is CASSGNHYEQYF. Together with reference TRBV7-2 and TRBJ2-7, the CDR3 gives the full variable domain: GAGVSQSPSNKVTEKGKDVELRCDPISGHTALYWYRQSLGQGLEFLIYFQGNSAPDKSGLPSDRFSAERTGGSVSTLTIQRTQQEDSAVYLCASSGNHYEQYFGPGTRLTVT.

This clone came up once. This sequence joins TRBV12-5 and TRBJ2-3; D may be TRBD2 (6 bases). This CDR3 spans 14 amino acids. Germline V lookup: CDR1 LGHNT, CDR2 FRNRAP. The germline V and J ends were trimmed by 7 bases and 1 base, with 12 bases remaining between them. Here the CDR3 DNA reads TGTGCTAGTGCCACGGGACTCCGCACAGATACGCAGTATTTT. This encodes CASATGLRTDTQYF.

CDR3 protein: CASSMQTGQETQYF. The CDR3, as DNA: TGTGCCAGTAGTATGCAGACAGGACAAGAGACCCAGTACTTC. The rearrangement links TRBV19 to TRBJ2-5; D is perhaps TRBD1 (6 bases). This CDR3 region has 14 residues. The germline V gene encodes CDR1 LNHDA and CDR2 SQIVND (reference sequence). V shed 3 bases and J shed 2 bases, with 10 bases lying between them.

This clone was recorded only once. This chain connects TRBV2 to TRBJ1-2, with D possibly being TRBD1 (6 bases). CDR3 size: 15 residues. Trimming removed 0 bases at V and 5 bases at J, with 13 bases between. Germline V gives CDR1 SNHLY, CDR2 FYNNEI. CDR3 sequence (DNA): TGTGCCAGCAGTGAAGCCGGGGGGCCACTTTATGGCTACACCTTC. Its translation: CASSEAGGPLYGYTF. Together with reference TRBV2 and TRBJ1-2, the CDR3 gives the full variable domain: EPEVTQTPSHQVTQMGQEVILRCVPISNHLYFYWYRQILGQKVEFLVSFYNNEISEKSEIFDDQFSVERPDGSNFTLKIRSTKLEDSAMYFCASSEAGGPLYGYTFGSGTRLTVV.

The chain uses TRBV18 and TRBJ2-7; 10 bases line up with TRBD1. Germline CDR1 reads KGHSH; CDR2 reads LQKENI. This CDR3 region has 13 residues. J gave up 5 bases and V 4 bases, and 2 bases lay outside the gene matches. CDR3 bases: TGTGCCAGCTCACAGGGACAGGGGAACGAGCAGTACTTC. Translating gives CASSQGQGNEQYF.

This clone was recorded only once. V usage is TRBV7-2 and J usage is TRBJ2-1, with unresolved D. CDR3 length: 11 amino acids. Trimming stripped 2 bases from V and 8 bases from J, with 4 bases between. CDR1 and CDR2 (germline): SGHTA, FQGNSA. The CDR3 coding sequence is TGTGCCAGCAGCTTACTTCATGAGCAGTTCTTC. Its translation is CASSLLHEQFF.

J is TRBJ2-1 and V is TRBV7-2; the D gene is possibly TRBD2 (6 bases). This CDR3 spans 14 amino acids. V lost 5 bases and J lost 5, with 13 bases in between. CDR1 is SGHTA and CDR2 is FQGNSA in the germline V gene. The CDR3 DNA reads TGTGCCAGCAGCCCTGAGGGACTGAACAATGAGCAGTTCTTC. Protein sequence: CASSPEGLNNEQFF.

J is TRBJ2-3 and V is TRBV5-1; D is undetermined. The CDR3 is 12 residues long. The germline V and J ends were trimmed by 4 bases and 5 bases, with 8 bases remaining between them. Germline CDR1 is SGHRS and CDR2 is YFSETQ. This CDR3 is CASSESVDTQYF. The CDR3 nucleotides read TGCGCCAGCAGCGAAAGTGTAGATACGCAGTATTTT.

The rearrangement uses TRBV6-5 and TRBJ2-4; possibly TRBD1 for D (7 bases). Looked up from germline, CDR1 is MNHEY and CDR2 is SVGAGI. There are 14 residues in the CDR3. V was clipped by 6 bases and J by 4 bases, with 13 bases between them. CDR3 region: CASRPTGRKNIQYF. CDR3 nucleotide sequence: TGTGCCAGCAGGCCGACAGGGAGGAAAAACATTCAGTACTTC.

In regard to this clone: One end of the junction is discordant with germline, which a read error may explain. V is TRBV9 and J is TRBJ2-1, with no clear D. Looked up from germline, CDR1 is SGDLS and CDR2 is YYNGEE. CDR3 length: 16 residues. The CDR3 loop reads CASSSSSELSSNEQFF. CDR3 bases: TGTGCCAGCAGCTCCTCATCGGAGTTATCCTCCAATGAGCAGTTCTTC.

The chain recombines TRBV7-8 with TRBJ2-3; possibly TRBD2 for D (5 bases). Germline CDR1 SGHVS, CDR2 FQNEAQ. The V end was cut by 6 bases, the J end by 4 bases, with 17 bases between. This CDR3 contains 15 residues. The DNA for the CDR3 is TGTGCCAGCAGGTCAAAACCTGGGAGTTCAGATACGCAGTATTTT. It is translated as CASRSKPGSSDTQYF.

The chain carries TRBV18 and TRBJ1-2; 7 bases align to TRBD1. After removal of 3 bases from V and 4 bases from J, the junction contained 11 bases not matched to a gene. The CDR3 contains 16 residues. The germline V gene has CDR1 KGHSH and CDR2 LQKENI. CDR3 coding DNA: TGTGCCAGCTCACCCGGAGTACAGGGGAAGGCCTATGGCTACACCTTC. As protein: CASSPGVQGKAYGYTF.